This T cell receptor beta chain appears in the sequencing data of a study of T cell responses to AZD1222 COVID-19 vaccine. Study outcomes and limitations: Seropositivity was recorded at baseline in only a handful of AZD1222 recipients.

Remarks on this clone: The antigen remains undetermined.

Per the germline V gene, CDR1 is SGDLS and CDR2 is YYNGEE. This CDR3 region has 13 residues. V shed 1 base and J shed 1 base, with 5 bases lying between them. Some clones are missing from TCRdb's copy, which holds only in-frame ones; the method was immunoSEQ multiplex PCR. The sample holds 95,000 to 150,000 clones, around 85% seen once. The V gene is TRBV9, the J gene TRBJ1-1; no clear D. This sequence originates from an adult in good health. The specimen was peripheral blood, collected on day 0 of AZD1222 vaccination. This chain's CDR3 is CASSVTQNTEAFF. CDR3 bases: TGTGCCAGCAGCGTAACCCAGAACACTGAAGCTTTCTTT. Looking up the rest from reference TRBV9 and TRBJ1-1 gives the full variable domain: DSGVTQTPKHLITATGQRVTLRCSPRSGDLSVYWYQQSLDQGLQFLIQYYNGEERAKGNILERFSAQQFPDLHSELNLSSLELGDSALYFCASSVTQNTEAFFGQGTRLTVV.